This note documents a single T cell receptor (beta chain) sequence. There are 14 residues in the CDR3. CDR1 SGHRS and CDR2 YFSETQ come from the germline V gene. The germline V and J ends were trimmed by 0 bases and 11 bases, with 17 bases remaining between them. This sample was taken from a study of blood T cell repertoires in COVID-19. Study-level background: T cells, B-cell-depleted T cells, or PBMCs supplied cDNA or gDNA.

The participants were between about 18 and 100 years old and came from 24 US areas. Grouping used clinical history reported by participants in a survey and questionnaire. Contact with a PCR-confirmed or clinician-diagnosed COVID-19 case occurred within 2 weeks of entry. Profiled with immunoSEQ multiplex PCR; TCRdb holds only in-frame clones, not every one. Of some 300,000 clones in the sample, roughly nine tenths were seen once. The chain links TRBV5-1 to TRBJ1-2, with D possibly being TRBD1 (5 bases). The sequenced material came from PBMCs or T cells enriched from blood (not recorded which). This TCR was sampled from a woman aged 50 to 65 who had been exposed to COVID-19. The CDR3 bases are TGCGCCAGCAGCTTGGATGGGGCAGGCTCTGGGTACACCTTC. Residues: CASSLDGAGSGYTF.